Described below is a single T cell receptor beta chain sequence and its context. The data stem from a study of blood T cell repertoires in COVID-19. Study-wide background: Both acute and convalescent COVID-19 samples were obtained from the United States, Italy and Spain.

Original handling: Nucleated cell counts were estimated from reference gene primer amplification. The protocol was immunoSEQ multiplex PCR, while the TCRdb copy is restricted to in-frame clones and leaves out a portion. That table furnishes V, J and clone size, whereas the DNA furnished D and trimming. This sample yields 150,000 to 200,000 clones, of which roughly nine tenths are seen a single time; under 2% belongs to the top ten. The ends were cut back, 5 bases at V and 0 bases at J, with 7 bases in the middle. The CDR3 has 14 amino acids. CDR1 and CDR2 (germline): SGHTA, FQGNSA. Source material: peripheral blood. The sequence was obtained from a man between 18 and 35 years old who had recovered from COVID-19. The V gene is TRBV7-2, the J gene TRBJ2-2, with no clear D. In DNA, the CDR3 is TGTGCCAGCAGCCACTCTACGAACACCGGGGAGCTGTTTTTT. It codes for CASSHSTNTGELFF.